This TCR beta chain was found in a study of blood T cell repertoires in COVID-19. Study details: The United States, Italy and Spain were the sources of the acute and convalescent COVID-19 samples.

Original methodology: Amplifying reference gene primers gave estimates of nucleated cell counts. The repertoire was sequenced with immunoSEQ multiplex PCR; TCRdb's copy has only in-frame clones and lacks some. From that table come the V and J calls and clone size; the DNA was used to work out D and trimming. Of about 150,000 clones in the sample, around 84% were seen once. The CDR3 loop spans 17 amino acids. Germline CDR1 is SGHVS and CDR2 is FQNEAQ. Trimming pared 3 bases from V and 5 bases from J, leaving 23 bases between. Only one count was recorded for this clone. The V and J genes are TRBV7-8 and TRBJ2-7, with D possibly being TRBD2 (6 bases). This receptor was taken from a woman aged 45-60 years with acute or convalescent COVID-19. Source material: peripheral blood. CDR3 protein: CASSLTGFSGVPHEQYF. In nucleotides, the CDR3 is TGTGCCAGCAGCTTGACCGGCTTCTCGGGAGTACCCCACGAGCAGTACTTC. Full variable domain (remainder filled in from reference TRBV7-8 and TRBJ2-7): GAGVSQSPRYKVAKRGQDVALRCDPISGHVSLFWYQQALGQGPEFLTYFQNEAQLDKSGLPSDRFFAERPEGSVSTLKIQRTQQEDSAVYLCASSLTGFSGVPHEQYFGPGTRLTVT.